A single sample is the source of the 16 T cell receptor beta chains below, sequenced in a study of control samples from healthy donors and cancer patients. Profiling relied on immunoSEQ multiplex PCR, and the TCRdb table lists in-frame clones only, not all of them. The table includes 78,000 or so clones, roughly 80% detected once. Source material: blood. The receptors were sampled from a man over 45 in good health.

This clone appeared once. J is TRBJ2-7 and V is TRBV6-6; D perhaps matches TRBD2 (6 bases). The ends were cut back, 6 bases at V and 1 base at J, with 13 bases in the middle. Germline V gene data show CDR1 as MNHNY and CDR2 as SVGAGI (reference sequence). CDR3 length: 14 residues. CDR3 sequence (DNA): TGTGCCAGCAGCCAGGGACTGCGATCCTACGAGCAGTACTTC. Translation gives CASSQGLRSYEQYF.

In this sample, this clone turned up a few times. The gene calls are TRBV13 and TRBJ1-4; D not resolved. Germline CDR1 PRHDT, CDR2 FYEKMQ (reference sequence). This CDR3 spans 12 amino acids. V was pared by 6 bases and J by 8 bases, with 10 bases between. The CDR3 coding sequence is TGTGCCAGCAGACGGGGTGAGGAAAAACTGTTTTTT. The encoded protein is CASRRGEEKLFF.

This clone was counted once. CDR3 protein: CASSQVGRGRTEAFF. As DNA, the CDR3 is TGCGCCAGCAGCCAAGTGGGCAGGGGGCGTACTGAAGCTTTCTTT. This chain uses TRBV4-1 with TRBJ1-1; 8 bases are shared with TRBD1. Germline V lookup: CDR1 MGHRA, CDR2 YSYEKL. After removal of 1 base from V and 5 bases from J, the junction contained 6 bases not matched to a gene. The CDR3 extends over 15 amino acids.

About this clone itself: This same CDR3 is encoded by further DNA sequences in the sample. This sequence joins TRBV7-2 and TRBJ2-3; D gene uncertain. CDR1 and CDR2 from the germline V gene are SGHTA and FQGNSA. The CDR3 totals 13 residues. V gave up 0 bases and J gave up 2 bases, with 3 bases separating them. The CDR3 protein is CASSLAFTDTQYF. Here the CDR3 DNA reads TGTGCCAGCAGCTTAGCATTCACAGATACGCAGTATTTT.

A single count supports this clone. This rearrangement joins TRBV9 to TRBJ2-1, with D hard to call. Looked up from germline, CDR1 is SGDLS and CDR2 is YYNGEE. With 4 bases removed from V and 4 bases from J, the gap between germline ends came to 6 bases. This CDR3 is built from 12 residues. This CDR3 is CASSMGYNEQFF. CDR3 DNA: TGTGCCAGCAGCATGGGATACAATGAGCAGTTCTTC.

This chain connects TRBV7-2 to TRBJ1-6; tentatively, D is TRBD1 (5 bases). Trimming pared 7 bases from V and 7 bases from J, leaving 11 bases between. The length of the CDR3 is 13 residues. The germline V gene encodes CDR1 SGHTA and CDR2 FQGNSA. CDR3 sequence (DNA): TGTGCCAGCAACTGGGGGACGAATTCACCCCTCCACTTT. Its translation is CASNWGTNSPLHF.

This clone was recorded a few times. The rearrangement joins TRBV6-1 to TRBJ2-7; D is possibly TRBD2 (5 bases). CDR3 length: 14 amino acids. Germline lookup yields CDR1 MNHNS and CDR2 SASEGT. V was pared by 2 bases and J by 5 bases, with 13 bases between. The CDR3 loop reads CASSEPSGNHEQYF. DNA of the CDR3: TGTGCCAGCAGTGAACCCTCGGGGAATCACGAGCAGTACTTC.

The CDR3 DNA is TGTGCCAGCAGTCGCCGGGACGGACACTACGAGCAGTACTTC. It translates to CASSRRDGHYEQYF. The rearrangement uses TRBV27 and TRBJ2-7; the D call may be TRBD1 or TRBD2 (5 bases each). Germline-derived CDR1 and CDR2 are MNHEY and SMNVEV (reference sequence). Trimming stripped 5 bases from V and 3 bases from J, with 14 bases between. The CDR3 loop spans 14 amino acids.

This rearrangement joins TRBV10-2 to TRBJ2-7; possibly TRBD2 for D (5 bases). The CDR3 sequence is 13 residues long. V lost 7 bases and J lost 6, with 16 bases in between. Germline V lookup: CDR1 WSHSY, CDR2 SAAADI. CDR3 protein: CASIEGKGSEQYF. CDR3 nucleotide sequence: TGCGCCAGCATAGAGGGTAAAGGTAGCGAGCAGTACTTC.

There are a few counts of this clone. CDR3: CASSYFRGRRGMGNTEAFF. The CDR3 coding sequence is TGTGCCAGCAGTTACTTTCGTGGCCGACGGGGCATGGGGAACACTGAAGCTTTCTTT. The rearrangement joins TRBV6-2 or TRBV6-3 to TRBJ1-1, with D perhaps matching TRBD1 (5 bases). The CDR3 sequence is 19 residues long. The germline V and J ends were trimmed by 1 base and 1 base, with 22 bases remaining between them. Germline CDR1 and CDR2: MNHEY and SVGEGT.

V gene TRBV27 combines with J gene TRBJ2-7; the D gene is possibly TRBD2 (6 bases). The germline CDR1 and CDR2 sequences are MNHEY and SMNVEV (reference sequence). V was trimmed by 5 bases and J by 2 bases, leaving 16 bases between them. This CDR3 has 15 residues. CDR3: CASSQDGTEPYEQYF. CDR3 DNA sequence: TGTGCCAGCAGTCAAGACGGGACTGAACCCTACGAGCAGTACTTC.

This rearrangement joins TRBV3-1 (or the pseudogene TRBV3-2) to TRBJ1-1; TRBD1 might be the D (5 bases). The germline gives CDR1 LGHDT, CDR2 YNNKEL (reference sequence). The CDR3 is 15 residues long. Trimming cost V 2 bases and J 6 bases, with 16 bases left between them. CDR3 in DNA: TGTGCCAGCAGCCAACGACCCAGGGAGGGCTCTGAAGCTTTCTTT. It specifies CASSQRPREGSEAFF.

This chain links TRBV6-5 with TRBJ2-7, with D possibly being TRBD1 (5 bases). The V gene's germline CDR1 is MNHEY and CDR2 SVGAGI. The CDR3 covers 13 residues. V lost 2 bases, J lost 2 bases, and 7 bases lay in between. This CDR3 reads CASSYQGPYEQYF. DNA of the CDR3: TGTGCCAGCAGTTACCAGGGTCCCTACGAGCAGTACTTC.

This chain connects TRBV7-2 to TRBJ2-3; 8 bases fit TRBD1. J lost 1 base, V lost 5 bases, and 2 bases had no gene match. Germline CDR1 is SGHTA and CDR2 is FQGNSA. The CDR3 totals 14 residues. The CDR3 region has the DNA TGTGCCAGCAGCCTGGACAGGGGCACAGATACGCAGTATTTT. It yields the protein CASSLDRGTDTQYF. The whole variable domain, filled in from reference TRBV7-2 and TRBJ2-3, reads GAGVSQSPSNKVTEKGKDVELRCDPISGHTALYWYRQSLGQGLEFLIYFQGNSAPDKSGLPSDRFSAERTGGSVSTLTIQRTQQEDSAVYLCASSLDRGTDTQYFGPGTRLTVL.

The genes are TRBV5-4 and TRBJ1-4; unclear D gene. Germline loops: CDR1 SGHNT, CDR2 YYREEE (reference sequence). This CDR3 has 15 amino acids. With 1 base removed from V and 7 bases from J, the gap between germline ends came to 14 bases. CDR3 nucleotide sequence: TGTGCCAGCAGCTTGTCGGCCCAACGAAGTGAAAAACTGTTTTTT. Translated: CASSLSAQRSEKLFF. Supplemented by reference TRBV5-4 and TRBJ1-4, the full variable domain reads ETGVTQSPTHLIKTRGQQVTLRCSSQSGHNTVSWYQQALGQGPQFIFQYYREEENGRGNFPPRFSGLQFPNYSSELNVNALELDDSALYLCASSLSAQRSEKLFFGSGTQLSVL.

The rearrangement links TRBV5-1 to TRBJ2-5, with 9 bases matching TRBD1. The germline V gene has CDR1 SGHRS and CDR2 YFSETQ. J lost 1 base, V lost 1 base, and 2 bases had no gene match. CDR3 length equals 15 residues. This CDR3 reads CASSLNRGPQETQYF. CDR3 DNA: TGCGCCAGCAGCTTGAACAGGGGGCCCCAAGAGACCCAGTACTTC.